The 17 T cell receptor beta chains below come from one sample, sequenced in a study of identical twins. TCRdb passed the 5' RACE reads through MiXCR, listing each CDR3 protein once. The sample lists around 100,000 distinct CDR3 sequences; under 7% were seen once. The specimen was memory T cells sorted from blood. These receptor sequences come from a woman in her forties or fifties in good health.

The sample holds many counts of this clonotype. The chain uses TRBV12-3 or TRBV12-4 and TRBJ2-3; 16 bases match TRBD2. The junction had 4 bases not matched to a gene; V was cut back by 4 bases and J by 3 bases. This CDR3 contains 17 residues. This CDR3 reads CASSSGLAGGSTDTQYF. In DNA, the CDR3 is TGTGCCAGCAGTTCGGGACTAGCGGGAGGGTCGACAGATACGCAGTATTTT.

This clonotype was seen at least ten times. The chain employs TRBV5-6 and TRBJ1-5, with 10 bases identical to TRBD1. The CDR3 covers 16 residues. Germline trimming cut 4 bases from V and 4 bases from J; bases unmatched to any gene: 8. Per the germline V gene, CDR1 is SGHDT and CDR2 is YYEEEE. CDR3 in amino acids: CASSGSGQGSNQPQHF. DNA of the CDR3: TGTGCCAGCAGCGGATCGGGACAGGGGAGTAATCAGCCCCAGCATTTT.

V and J are TRBV6-6 and TRBJ2-2; D ambiguous. There are 15 residues in the CDR3. V was trimmed by 5 bases and J by 3 bases, leaving 13 bases between them. CDR1 is MNHNY, CDR2 SVGAGI, per germline (reference sequence). The CDR3 region has the DNA TGTGCCAGCAGTCCATTGAGTACCGACACCGGGGAGCTGTTTTTT. Residues: CASSPLSTDTGELFF.

Many counts were recorded for this clonotype. The chain has TRBV29-1 and TRBJ2-5; 8 bases are a match to TRBD2. The junction had 8 bases not matched to a gene; V was cut back by 4 bases and J by 4 bases. CDR1 is SQVTM and CDR2 is ANQGSEA in the germline V gene. This CDR3 region has 14 residues. In DNA, the CDR3 is TGCAGCGTTGCGGTAGCGGGGAAAAGAGAGACCCAGTACTTC. Its protein product is CSVAVAGKRETQYF.

This clonotype was observed at least ten times. This chain links TRBV4-1 with TRBJ1-2; D gene unclear. The CDR3 is 15 amino acids. Germline CDR1 MGHRA, CDR2 YSYEKL. Trimming left V 3 bases short and J 3 bases short, with 14 bases between. For the CDR3, the DNA is TGCGCCAGCAGCCAGGTGGAACAGAGTCACTATGGCTACACCTTC. It encodes CASSQVEQSHYGYTF.

The chain employs TRBV5-6 and TRBJ2-1; the match to TRBD2 covers 14 bases. The CDR3 length is 16 residues. Germline V lookup: CDR1 SGHDT, CDR2 YYEEEE. Trimming removed 4 bases from V and 8 bases from J; junction bases left unmatched: 8. The CDR3 DNA is TGTGCCAGCAGCGCCAGACTAGCGGGAGGGGTGGATGAGCAGTTCTTC. Translated: CASSARLAGGVDEQFF. Complete variable domain (other parts from reference TRBV5-6 and TRBJ2-1): DAGVTQSPTHLIKTRGQQVTLRCSPKSGHDTVSWYQQALGQGPQFIFQYYEEEERQRGNFPDRFSGHQFPNYSSELNVNALLLGDSALYLCASSARLAGGVDEQFFGPGTRLTVL.

This clonotype was seen many times. The chain employs TRBV28 and TRBJ1-5; D remains unclear. The V gene lost 8 bases and the J gene lost 4 bases, with 9 bases spanning the gap. The germline V gene has CDR1 MDHEN and CDR2 SYDVKM. CDR3 length: 12 residues. CDR3 protein: CASQVGNQPQHF. As DNA, the CDR3 is TGTGCCAGCCAGGTAGGGAATCAGCCCCAGCATTTT.

This clonotype was detected a few times. The J gene is TRBJ1-1, the V gene TRBV7-2, with TRBD1 matching 11 bases. After removal of 2 bases from V and 10 bases from J, the junction contained 9 bases not matched to a gene. The CDR3 has 15 residues. Germline V gene data show CDR1 as SGHTA and CDR2 as FQGNSA. DNA of the CDR3: TGTGCCAGCAGCTTAATTCTGGGACAGGGGGGGGGAGCTTTCTTT. Its translation is CASSLILGQGGGAFF.

This chain uses TRBV27 with TRBJ1-6; D uncertain. In germline, CDR1 is MNHEY, CDR2 SMNVEV (reference sequence). Trimming stripped 6 bases from V and 9 bases from J, with 18 bases between. The CDR3 loop spans 15 amino acids. The CDR3 loop reads CASSRWTGGRSPLHF. Written as DNA, the CDR3 is TGTGCCAGCAGCCGTTGGACTGGCGGTCGTTCACCCCTCCACTTT.

The sample holds many counts of this clonotype. This rearrangement joins TRBV6-2 or TRBV6-3 to TRBJ2-4; D call uncertain. The V end lost 7 bases, the J end lost 8 bases, and 18 bases lay between the germline ends. Germline-derived CDR1 and CDR2 are MNHEY and SVGEGT. The CDR3 extends over 14 amino acids. CDR3 bases: TGTGCCAGCACTCGCCCCTGGAGTGTTGACATTCAGTACTTC. Its translation: CASTRPWSVDIQYF.

This clonotype showed up many times. This chain uses TRBV27 with TRBJ1-1; unclear D gene. Germline CDR1 is MNHEY and CDR2 is SMNVEV (reference sequence). The V gene lost 6 bases and the J gene lost 3 bases, with 11 bases spanning the gap. This CDR3 contains 13 residues. CDR3 in DNA: TGTGCCAGCAGCCGGACCTACCACACTGAAGCTTTCTTT. Protein product: CASSRTYHTEAFF.

By share, this clonotype ranks as medium-sized. The J gene is TRBJ2-3, the V gene TRBV20-1; D perhaps matches TRBD1 (6 bases). V lost 3 bases and J lost 1, with 14 bases in between. Germline V CDR1 and CDR2: DFQATT, SNEGSKA (reference sequence). The CDR3 has 15 amino acids. The CDR3 loop is CSASKDSGGTDTQYF. Here the CDR3 DNA reads TGCAGTGCTAGCAAGGACAGTGGCGGCACAGATACGCAGTATTTT.

This clonotype was detected a few times. The J gene is TRBJ2-5, the V gene TRBV20-1; 10 bases match TRBD2. The CDR3 loop spans 15 amino acids. Trimming removed 5 bases from V and 5 bases from J; junction bases left unmatched: 11. From germline, CDR1 is DFQATT and CDR2 SNEGSKA (reference sequence). CDR3 protein: CSALATSGTRETQYF. The CDR3 region has the DNA TGCAGTGCTCTTGCTACTAGCGGGACCCGGGAGACCCAGTACTTC.

Remarks on this clonotype: A much more abundant neighbour one base away suggests this may be a read error. This sequence joins TRBV9 and TRBJ2-1; TRBD1 matches at 7 bases. The junction had 9 bases not matched to a gene; V was cut back by 4 bases and J by 5 bases. CDR1 and CDR2 (germline): SGDLS, YYNGEE. This CDR3 is built from 15 residues. The CDR3 DNA reads TGTGCCAGCAGCCACAGGGGCCGCGACAACAATGAGCAGTTCTTC. Translated, it gives CASSHRGRDNNEQFF.

This clonotype was recorded a few times. The gene calls are TRBV12-3 or TRBV12-4 and TRBJ2-7; 8 bases line up with TRBD1. There are 14 residues in the CDR3. The V segment lost 4 bases and the J segment 0 bases; nucleotides outside the gene matches: 2. The CDR3 here is CASSWTGRSYEQYF. In DNA, the CDR3 is TGTGCCAGCAGTTGGACAGGGCGCTCCTACGAGCAGTACTTC.

This clonotype was counted ten times or more. The rearrangement links TRBV3-1 to TRBJ2-7; D call uncertain. CDR3 length: 14 residues. Trimming took 0 bases from V and 3 from J, leaving 9 bases between them. Germline V CDR1 and CDR2: LGHDT, YNNKEL (reference sequence). DNA for the CDR3: TGTGCCAGCAGCCAAGAGCCCCGTTACTACGAGCAGTACTTC. Its protein product is CASSQEPRYYEQYF.

The chain employs TRBV4-2 and TRBJ2-5; no clear D gene. The CDR3 has 12 amino acids. CDR1 and CDR2 from the germline V gene are LGHNA and YNFKEQ. Trimming left V 2 bases short and J 3 bases short, with 4 bases between. The CDR3 loop is CASSQSEETQYF. In DNA, the CDR3 is TGTGCCAGCAGCCAATCCGAAGAGACCCAGTACTTC.